Listed below are T cell receptor beta chains from one sample, sequenced in a study of blood T cell repertoires in COVID-19. Only in-frame clones appear in the TCRdb table, and some are missing; sequencing was by immunoSEQ multiplex PCR. The sample has 200,000 to 250,000 clones; around 80% are singletons. Sequencing input: peripheral blood. The source is a woman between 65 and 79 years old with acute or convalescent COVID-19. The conserved cysteine and the conserved F or W are not part of the CDR3 here.

v_call: TRBV5-1
j_call: TRBJ2-2
cdr3_aa: ASSLRTGGSGELF

v_call: TRBV21-1
j_call: TRBJ2-1
cdr3_aa: ASRPQREGYNEQF

v_call: TRBV10-2
j_call: TRBJ2-6
cdr3_aa: ASSESGVSGANVLT

v_call: TRBV6-5
j_call: TRBJ1-2
cdr3_aa: ASSIRQNDYGYT

v_call: TRBV30
j_call: TRBJ1-1
cdr3_aa: AWRGGGLVRNTEAF

v_call: TRBV7-6
j_call: TRBJ2-3
cdr3_aa: ASSARQGAVGTDTQY

v_call: TRBV27
j_call: TRBJ2-1
cdr3_aa: ASSFLPGTVVYNEQF

v_call: TRBV25-1
j_call: TRBJ2-7
cdr3_aa: ASSEWGETYEQY

v_call: TRBV19
j_call: TRBJ1-1
cdr3_aa: ASSPMNTEAF

v_call: TRBV4-1
j_call: TRBJ2-1
cdr3_aa: ASSQGPGTSGANNEQF

v_call: TRBV5-1
j_call: TRBJ1-1
cdr3_aa: ASSIRTDLPEAF

v_call: TRBV15
j_call: TRBJ2-3
cdr3_aa: ATSRLAGMADTQY

v_call: TRBV2
j_call: TRBJ1-1
cdr3_aa: ASSERYNTEAF

v_call: TRBV10-3
j_call: TRBJ1-3
cdr3_aa: AISEPRTGSGNTIY

v_call: TRBV27
j_call: TRBJ1-2
cdr3_aa: ASKPQGRDYGYT

v_call: TRBV18
j_call: TRBJ2-7
cdr3_aa: ASSTRISGTSYEQY

v_call: TRBV19
j_call: TRBJ1-2
cdr3_aa: ASSFRSHYGYT

v_call: TRBV11-2
j_call: TRBJ2-2
cdr3_aa: ASSLVPSGYTGELF

v_call: TRBV5-4
j_call: TRBJ2-1
cdr3_aa: ASSTRTSGSLIEQF

v_call: TRBV28
j_call: TRBJ2-7
cdr3_aa: ASSSTGGPLYEQY

v_call: TRBV7-3
j_call: TRBJ2-7
cdr3_aa: ASSLVASGSLPTEQY

v_call: TRBV11-1
j_call: TRBJ1-1
cdr3_aa: ASSRGQGDTEAF

v_call: TRBV10-3
j_call: TRBJ2-1
cdr3_aa: AISVGAGAVNEQF

v_call: TRBV28
j_call: TRBJ1-6
cdr3_aa: ASSSTGDSPLH

v_call: TRBV5-1
j_call: TRBJ2-6
cdr3_aa: ATTTGTGANVLT

v_call: TRBV7-9
j_call: TRBJ1-4
cdr3_aa: ASSHDRAEANEKLF

v_call: TRBV6-6
j_call: TRBJ2-1
cdr3_aa: ATVAGGYNEQF

v_call: TRBV30
j_call: TRBJ2-5
cdr3_aa: AWSAFGQETQY

v_call: TRBV6-4
j_call: TRBJ2-1
cdr3_aa: ASGGSGNINEQF

v_call: TRBV10-3
j_call: TRBJ2-2
cdr3_aa: AISERLAGEHGELF

v_call: TRBV6-5
j_call: TRBJ2-1
cdr3_aa: ASYGTSGREQF

v_call: TRBV6-1
j_call: TRBJ1-5
cdr3_aa: ASSDGGQPQH

v_call: TRBV28
j_call: TRBJ1-5
cdr3_aa: ASSPQTRAQH

v_call: TRBV6-2/TRBV6-3
j_call: TRBJ2-2
cdr3_aa: ASSYLGLAGGELF

v_call: TRBV27
j_call: TRBJ2-7
cdr3_aa: ASSSPDRGDEQY

v_call: TRBV2
j_call: TRBJ2-6
cdr3_aa: ASRDRASGANVLT

v_call: TRBV5-1
j_call: TRBJ2-1
cdr3_aa: ASSLAGPSSYNEQF

v_call: TRBV29-1
j_call: TRBJ2-3
cdr3_aa: SVKTGTGNTDTQY

v_call: TRBV6-5
j_call: TRBJ1-4
cdr3_aa: ASSRQSSEKLF

v_call: TRBV5-1
j_call: TRBJ2-1
cdr3_aa: ASSLAALAGVGNEQF

v_call: TRBV19
j_call: TRBJ2-7
cdr3_aa: ASRSVTGLPSSYEQY

v_call: TRBV5-1
j_call: TRBJ2-1
cdr3_aa: ASSLGAGQEQF

v_call: TRBV27
j_call: TRBJ1-6
cdr3_aa: ASSRGQTANSPLH